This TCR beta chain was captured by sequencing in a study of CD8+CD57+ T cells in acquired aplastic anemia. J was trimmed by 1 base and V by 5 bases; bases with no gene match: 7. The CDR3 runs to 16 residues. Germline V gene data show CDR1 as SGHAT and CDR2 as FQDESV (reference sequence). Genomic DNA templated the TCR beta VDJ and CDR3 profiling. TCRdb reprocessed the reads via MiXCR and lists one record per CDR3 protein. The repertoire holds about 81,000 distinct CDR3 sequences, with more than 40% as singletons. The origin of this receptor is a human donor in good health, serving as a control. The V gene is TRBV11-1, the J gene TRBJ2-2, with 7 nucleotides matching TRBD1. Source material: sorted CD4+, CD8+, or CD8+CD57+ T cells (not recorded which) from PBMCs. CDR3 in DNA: TGTGCCAGCAGCCCACCACAGGGGCGGAACACCGGGGAGCTGTTTTTT. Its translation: CASSPPQGRNTGELFF. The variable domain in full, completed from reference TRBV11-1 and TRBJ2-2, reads EAEVAQSPRYKITEKSQAVAFWCDPISGHATLYWYRQILGQGPELLVQFQDESVVDDSQLPKDRFSAERLKGVDSTLKIQPAELGDSAMYLCASSPPQGRNTGELFFGEGSRLTVL.